Presented here are 17 T cell receptor beta chains from one specimen sequenced in a study of T cell responses to AZD1222 COVID-19 vaccine. Sequencing was performed with immunoSEQ multiplex PCR; in TCRdb, only in-frame clones are kept and a portion is missing. The table lists about 200,000 clones, roughly 92% of them singletons. The specimen comprised peripheral blood, sampled 28 days after the second dose of the MenACWY control vaccine. The receptors shown here come from an adult who received the MenACWY meningococcal vaccine as a control.

The V gene is TRBV19, the J gene TRBJ1-2; 10 nucleotides align to TRBD1. The CDR3 runs 14 residues. Per germline, CDR1 LNHDA and CDR2 SQIVND (reference sequence). V gave up 4 bases and J gave up 4 bases; unmatched junction bases: 3. Written as DNA, the CDR3 is TGTGCCAGTAGTAAGGGACAGGGGAGCTATGGCTACACCTTC. It codes for CASSKGQGSYGYTF. The full variable domain, in which reference TRBV19 and TRBJ1-2 provide the parts outside the CDR3, is DGGITQSPKYLFRKEGQNVTLSCEQNLNHDAMYWYRQDPGQGLRLIYYSQIVNDFQKGDIAEGYSVSREKKESFPLTVTSAQKNPTAFYLCASSKGQGSYGYTFGSGTRLTVV.

The chain uses TRBV7-2 and TRBJ2-2; D not resolved. V was shortened by 4 bases and J by 1 base, with 13 bases between the two germline ends. Germline CDR1 SGHTA, CDR2 FQGNSA. This CDR3 is 16 amino acids long. The CDR3 region has the DNA TGTGCCAGCAGCTCGCCCCTACTCCTGAACACCGGGGAGCTGTTTTTT. This encodes CASSSPLLLNTGELFF.

The chain combines TRBV7-9 with TRBJ2-4, with D possibly TRBD2 on 5 matching bases. The CDR3 is made up of 13 amino acids. Germline V gives CDR1 SEHNR, CDR2 FQNEAQ (reference sequence). Deletions cut 4 bases from V and 3 bases from J, with 7 bases between. Here the CDR3 reads CASSSTSKNIQYF. The CDR3, as DNA: TGTGCCAGCAGCTCAACTAGCAAAAACATTCAGTACTTC.

The genes are TRBV3-1 (or the pseudogene TRBV3-2) and TRBJ2-4, with 8 bases that match TRBD1. The CDR3 covers 13 residues. Germline CDR1 reads LGHDT; CDR2 reads YNNKEL (reference sequence). Unmatched junction bases numbered 7, after V lost 0 bases and J lost 15 bases. CDR3 loop: CASSQDWDRPPYF. CDR3 DNA: TGTGCCAGCAGCCAAGATTGGGACAGGCCCCCGTACTTC.

This chain links TRBV5-1 with TRBJ2-7; D unclear. Trimming pared 0 bases from V and 7 bases from J, leaving 11 bases between. Germline CDR1 and CDR2: SGHRS and YFSETQ. The CDR3 has 13 amino acids. The CDR3 spells CASSLVVGREQYF. DNA for the CDR3: TGCGCCAGCAGCTTGGTGGTAGGTCGGGAGCAGTACTTC.

The chain links TRBV27 to TRBJ1-6; D uncertain. The V end was cut by 5 bases, the J end by 4 bases, with 18 bases between. Germline loops: CDR1 MNHEY, CDR2 SMNVEV (reference sequence). The CDR3 length is 17 residues. The CDR3: CASSPRALGRYNSPLHF. The CDR3 coding sequence is TGTGCCAGCAGTCCCCGGGCCTTGGGGAGATATAATTCACCCCTCCACTTT.

This rearrangement joins TRBV10-2 to TRBJ1-3; TRBD1 matches at 7 bases. This CDR3 region has 16 residues. V was pared by 0 bases and J by 4 bases, with 6 bases of the junction left unmatched. Germline V gives CDR1 WSHSY, CDR2 SAAADI. CDR3 nucleotides: TGCGCCAGCAGTGAGTCGACGGCAGGGGGGGGAAACACCATATATTTT. It yields the protein CASSESTAGGGNTIYF.

The chain links TRBV3-1 (or the pseudogene TRBV3-2) to TRBJ2-7; 9 bases match TRBD1. Trimming removed 3 bases from V and 1 base from J; junction bases left unmatched: 13. In germline, CDR1 is LGHDT, CDR2 YNNKEL (reference sequence). The CDR3 contains 18 residues. CDR3 nucleotides: TGTGCCAGCAGCCACCCGGGACAGGGAATAGAGGTGTCCTACGAGCAGTACTTC. It translates to CASSHPGQGIEVSYEQYF.

The chain combines TRBV7-2 with TRBJ1-2; a possible D gene is TRBD1 (6 bases). CDR3 length equals 16 residues. Trimming left V 4 bases short and J 4 bases short, with 19 bases between. Germline assignment: CDR1 SGHTA and CDR2 FQGNSA. The CDR3 reads CASSYPTGSTLYGYTF. CDR3 nucleotides: TGTGCCAGCAGCTACCCGACAGGTTCCACACTCTATGGCTACACCTTC.

The chain has TRBV6-1 and TRBJ2-7; D call uncertain. Germline V gene sequence: CDR1 MNHNS, CDR2 SASEGT. Trimming left V 1 base short and J 0 bases short, with 7 bases between. CDR3 length: 14 residues. This chain's CDR3 is CASSEGWSSYEQYF. For the CDR3, the DNA is TGTGCCAGCAGTGAAGGCTGGAGCTCCTACGAGCAGTACTTC.

The chain is built from TRBV5-4 and TRBJ2-7; D not resolved. Trimming removed 0 bases at V and 6 bases at J, with 7 bases between. The CDR3 has 12 amino acids. CDR1 is SGHNT and CDR2 is YYREEE in the germline V gene (reference sequence). CDR3 bases: TGTGCCAGCAGCTTGGAACGGCTCGAGCAGTACTTC. Protein: CASSLERLEQYF.

This chain connects TRBV24-1 to TRBJ2-3; 10 positions agree with TRBD1. V shed 4 bases and J 4 bases; nucleotides not matched to a gene: 4. The CDR3 consists of 15 residues. In germline, CDR1 is KGHDR, CDR2 SFDVKD. CDR3: CATSEPGQGSDTQYF. The CDR3 nucleotides are TGTGCCACCAGTGAACCGGGACAGGGGTCAGATACGCAGTATTTT.

The chain carries TRBV29-1 and TRBJ1-3; TRBD1 might be the D (5 bases). CDR1 and CDR2 (germline): SQVTM, ANQGSEA. Between the trimmed V and J ends, which lost 4 bases and 1 base, there was a span of 11 bases. This CDR3 spans 14 amino acids. The CDR3 bases are TGCAGCGTTGCGTTCGCAGGGTCTGGAAACACCATATATTTT. As protein: CSVAFAGSGNTIYF.

The chain combines TRBV19 with TRBJ1-2, with 7 bases identical to TRBD1. Germline values: CDR1 LNHDA, CDR2 SQIVND (reference sequence). Trimming cost V 3 bases and J 2 bases; bases outside gene matches: 3. The length of the CDR3 is 14 residues. CDR3 DNA: TGTGCCAGTAGTATTACAGGGGCGAACTATGGCTACACCTTC. It codes for CASSITGANYGYTF.

CDR3 amino acids: CASSPRQGAGQPQHF. The CDR3, as DNA: TGTGCCAGCAGCCCTCGACAGGGGGCTGGTCAGCCCCAGCATTTT. This chain connects TRBV27 to TRBJ1-5, with 10 bases matching TRBD1. From germline, CDR1 is MNHEY and CDR2 SMNVEV (reference sequence). The CDR3 is made up of 15 amino acids. The trim removed 6 bases at V and 6 bases at J, leaving 8 bases unmatched.

The V call is TRBV7-3, the J call TRBJ2-2; D call uncertain. The germline gives CDR1 SGHTA, CDR2 FQGTGA. The V end was cut by 5 bases, the J end by 5 bases, with 15 bases between. This CDR3 is 15 amino acids long. The CDR3 DNA is TGTGCCAGCAGCCCCGGGCCTCCGGGTACCGGGGAGCTGTTTTTT. Protein product: CASSPGPPGTGELFF.

This clone was counted once. This chain links TRBV11-2 with TRBJ2-7; D gene uncertain. V dropped 5 bases and J dropped 0 bases, with 17 bases sitting between them. CDR1 SGHAT and CDR2 FQNNGV come from the germline V gene. The CDR3 covers 16 residues. As DNA, the CDR3 is TGTGCCAGCAGCCTACGCCGCGAACCGAGCTCCTACGAGCAGTACTTC. Encoded protein: CASSLRREPSSYEQYF. The full variable domain, rest sourced from reference TRBV11-2 and TRBJ2-7, is EAGVAQSPRYKIIEKRQSVAFWCNPISGHATLYWYQQILGQGPKLLIQFQNNGVVDDSQLPKDRFSAERLKGVDSTLKIQPAKLEDSAVYLCASSLRREPSSYEQYFGPGTRLTVT.